The present entry profiles one T cell receptor (beta chain) with its context. This sample was taken from a study of blood T cell repertoires in COVID-19. On the study more broadly: Both acute and convalescent COVID-19 samples were obtained from the United States, Italy and Spain. Sample material is recorded as cDNA or gDNA derived from T cells, B-cell-depleted T cells, or PBMCs.

The CDR3 is made up of 14 amino acids. Germline assignment: CDR1 SGHDN and CDR2 FVKESK. V was clipped by 2 bases and J by 5 bases, with 12 bases between them. Original processing methods: For nucleated cells, counts were estimated from reference gene primer amplification. Using immunoSEQ multiplex PCR, the repertoire was profiled, and TCRdb retains in-frame clones only, with some absent. V, J and clone size were drawn from that table, and D and trimming were deduced from the DNA. The profile shows roughly 200,000 clones, 84% of them singletons. This receptor was taken from a woman of 80 years or more with active or convalescent COVID-19. The chain joins TRBV14 to TRBJ2-5; D is uncertain. The sequenced material came from peripheral blood. The CDR3 sequence is CASSQFSGYETQYF. CDR3 DNA: TGTGCCAGCAGCCAATTTTCAGGTTACGAGACCCAGTACTTC.